This TCR beta chain was identified during a study of blood T cell repertoires in COVID-19. Study information: Samples representing acute and convalescent COVID-19 were sourced from the United States, Italy and Spain. Sample material is recorded as cDNA or gDNA derived from T cells, B-cell-depleted T cells, or PBMCs.

Method: immunoSEQ multiplex PCR; TCRdb's copy keeps in-frame clones and lacks some. The profile covers about 120,000 clones, with about 85% appearing a single time and approximately 3.6% taken by the ten largest. What was sequenced was peripheral blood. The source is a man aged 40-49 years with acute or convalescent COVID-19.

The CDR3 here is CASSLELAVSNYGYTF. The CDR3 DNA is TGCGCCAGCAGCTTGGAGCTTGCGGTTTCTAACTATGGCTACACCTTC. The chain couples TRBV5-1 to TRBJ1-2; no definite D call. Germline CDR1 and CDR2: SGHRS and YFSETQ. The CDR3 loop spans 16 amino acids. V was cut by 0 bases and J by 0 bases, with 12 bases left in between.